This T cell receptor (beta chain) was observed in a study of radiotherapy plus CTLA-4 blockade in lung cancer. Study-level information: Around 18% of enrolled patients responded objectively, and roughly 30% had disease control. Study results and caveats: Among reported predictors of response, early blood T cell clone dynamics with interferon-beta performed best. TCR clones from tumors expanded in blood after radiotherapy plus ipilimumab.

Method: immunoSEQ multiplex PCR; TCRdb's copy keeps in-frame clones and lacks some. The table includes about 87,000 clones, more than 85% detected once. Participants had chemo-refractory metastatic non-small-cell lung cancer and were treated with focal radiation plus ipilimumab CTLA-4 blockade. V was trimmed by 7 bases and J by 0 bases, leaving 8 bases between them. CDR1 and CDR2 from the germline V gene are SGHRS and YFSETQ. This CDR3 is 13 amino acids long. In the case of this clone: Its antigen remains unknown.

This sequence was found in a human donor with non-small cell lung cancer that progressed on radiotherapy plus ipilimumab. This chain connects TRBV5-1 to TRBJ2-1; no clear D gene. This material consisted of peripheral blood, taken from a patient treated with radiotherapy plus ipilimumab. The CDR3 region is CASCPDSYNEQFF. The CDR3 nucleotides are TGCGCCAGCTGTCCTGACTCCTACAATGAGCAGTTCTTC.